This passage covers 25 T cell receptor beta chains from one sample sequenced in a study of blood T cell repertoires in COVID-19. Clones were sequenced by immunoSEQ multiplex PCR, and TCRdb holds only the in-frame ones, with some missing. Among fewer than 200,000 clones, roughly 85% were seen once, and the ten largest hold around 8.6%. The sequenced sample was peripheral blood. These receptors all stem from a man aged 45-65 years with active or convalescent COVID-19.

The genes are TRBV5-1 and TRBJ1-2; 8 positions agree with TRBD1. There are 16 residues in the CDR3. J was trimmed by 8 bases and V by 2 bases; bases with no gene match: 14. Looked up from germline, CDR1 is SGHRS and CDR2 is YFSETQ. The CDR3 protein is CASSFYDRPGQDGYTF. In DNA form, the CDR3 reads TGCGCCAGCAGCTTTTATGATCGACCGGGACAGGACGGCTACACCTTC.

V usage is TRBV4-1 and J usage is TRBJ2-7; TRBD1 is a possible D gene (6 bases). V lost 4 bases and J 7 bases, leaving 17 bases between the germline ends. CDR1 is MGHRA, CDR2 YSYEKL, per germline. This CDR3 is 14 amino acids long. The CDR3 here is CASSRDTDPTEQYF. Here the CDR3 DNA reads TGCGCCAGCAGCCGGGACACCGACCCGACGGAGCAGTACTTC.

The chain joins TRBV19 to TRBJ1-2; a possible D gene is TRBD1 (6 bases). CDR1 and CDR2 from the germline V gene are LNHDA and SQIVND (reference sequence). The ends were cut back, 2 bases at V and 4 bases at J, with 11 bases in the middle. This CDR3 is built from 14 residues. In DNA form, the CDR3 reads TGTGCCAGTAGTATAATCACAGGGAGCTATGGCTACACCTTC. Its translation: CASSIITGSYGYTF.

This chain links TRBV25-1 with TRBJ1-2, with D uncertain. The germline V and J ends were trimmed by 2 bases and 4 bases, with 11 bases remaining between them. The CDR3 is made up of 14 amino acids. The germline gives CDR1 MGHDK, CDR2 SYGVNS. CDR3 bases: TGTGCCAGCAGTGAAGCCTTTGGAGGCTATGGCTACACCTTC. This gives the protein CASSEAFGGYGYTF.

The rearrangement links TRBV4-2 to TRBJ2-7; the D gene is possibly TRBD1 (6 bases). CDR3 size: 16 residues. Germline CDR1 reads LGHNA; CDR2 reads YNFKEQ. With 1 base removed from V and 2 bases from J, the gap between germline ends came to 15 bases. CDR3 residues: CASSQGTRQATYEQYF. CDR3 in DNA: TGTGCCAGCAGCCAAGGAACGAGACAGGCGACCTACGAGCAGTACTTC.

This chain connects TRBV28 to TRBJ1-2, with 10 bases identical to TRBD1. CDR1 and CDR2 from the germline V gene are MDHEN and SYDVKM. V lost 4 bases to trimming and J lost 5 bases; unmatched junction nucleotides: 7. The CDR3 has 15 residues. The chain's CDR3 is CASSSPGQGEYGYTF. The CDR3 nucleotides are TGTGCCAGCAGTTCCCCCGGACAGGGGGAGTATGGCTACACCTTC.

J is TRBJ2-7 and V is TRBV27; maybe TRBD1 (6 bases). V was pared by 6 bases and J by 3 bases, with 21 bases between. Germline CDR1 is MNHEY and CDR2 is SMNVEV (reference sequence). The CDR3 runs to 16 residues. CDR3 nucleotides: TGTGCCAGCAGGTACTCATACGGGACATACAACTACGAGCAGTACTTC. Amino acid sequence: CASRYSYGTYNYEQYF.

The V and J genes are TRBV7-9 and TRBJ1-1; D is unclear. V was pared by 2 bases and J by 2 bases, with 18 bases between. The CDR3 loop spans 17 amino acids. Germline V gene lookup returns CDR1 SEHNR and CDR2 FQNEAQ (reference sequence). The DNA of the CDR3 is TGTGCCAGCAGCTTAACGCGGGCCGGCATTGGAAACACTGAAGCTTTCTTT. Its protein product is CASSLTRAGIGNTEAFF.

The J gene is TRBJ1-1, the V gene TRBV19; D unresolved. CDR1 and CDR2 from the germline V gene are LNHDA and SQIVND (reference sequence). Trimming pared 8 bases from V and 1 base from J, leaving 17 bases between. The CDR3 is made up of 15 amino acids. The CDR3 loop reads CASVPQTQSNTEAFF. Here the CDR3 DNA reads TGTGCCAGTGTACCACAGACCCAGTCGAACACTGAAGCTTTCTTT.

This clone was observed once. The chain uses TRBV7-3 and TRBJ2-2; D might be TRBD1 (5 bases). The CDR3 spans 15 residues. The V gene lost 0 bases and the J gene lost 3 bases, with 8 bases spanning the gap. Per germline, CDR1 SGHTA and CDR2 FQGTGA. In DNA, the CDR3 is TGTGCCAGCAGCTTAACTATAGGGGACACCGGGGAGCTGTTTTTT. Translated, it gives CASSLTIGDTGELFF. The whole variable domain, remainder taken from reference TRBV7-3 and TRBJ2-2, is GAGVSQTPSNKVTEKGKYVELRCDPISGHTALYWYRQSLGQGPEFLIYFQGTGAADDSGLPNDRFFAVRPEGSVSTLKIQRTERGDSAVYLCASSLTIGDTGELFFGEGSRLTVL.

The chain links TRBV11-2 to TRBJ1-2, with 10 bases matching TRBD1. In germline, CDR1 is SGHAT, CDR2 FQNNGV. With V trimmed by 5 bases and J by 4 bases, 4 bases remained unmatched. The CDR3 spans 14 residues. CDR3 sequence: CASSPTGGSYGYTF. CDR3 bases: TGTGCCAGCAGCCCGACAGGGGGCAGCTATGGCTACACCTTC.

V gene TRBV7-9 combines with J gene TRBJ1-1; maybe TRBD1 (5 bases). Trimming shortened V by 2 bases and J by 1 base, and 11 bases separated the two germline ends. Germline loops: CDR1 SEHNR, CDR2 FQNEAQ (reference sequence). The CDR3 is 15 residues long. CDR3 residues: CASSLLPTGNTEAFF. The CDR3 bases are TGTGCCAGCAGCTTACTCCCCACAGGGAACACTGAAGCTTTCTTT.

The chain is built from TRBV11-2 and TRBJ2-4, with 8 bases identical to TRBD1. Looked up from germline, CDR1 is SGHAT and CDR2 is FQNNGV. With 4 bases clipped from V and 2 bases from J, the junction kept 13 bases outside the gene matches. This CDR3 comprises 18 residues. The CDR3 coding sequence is TGTGCCAGCAGCTCCGGGACAGGTTTGGGGATGCCCAAAAACATTCAGTACTTC. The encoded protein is CASSSGTGLGMPKNIQYF.

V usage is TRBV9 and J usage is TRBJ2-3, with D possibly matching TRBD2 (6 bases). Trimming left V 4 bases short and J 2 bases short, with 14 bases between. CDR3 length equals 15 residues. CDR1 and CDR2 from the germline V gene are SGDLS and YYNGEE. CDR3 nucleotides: TGTGCCAGCAGCCCACGGGAGAGAGACACAGATACGCAGTATTTT. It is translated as CASSPRERDTDTQYF.

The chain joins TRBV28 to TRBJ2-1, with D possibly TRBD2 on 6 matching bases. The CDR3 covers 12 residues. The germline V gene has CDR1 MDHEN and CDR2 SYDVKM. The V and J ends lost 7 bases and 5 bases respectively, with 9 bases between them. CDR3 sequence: CASMERDNEQFF. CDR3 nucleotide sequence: TGTGCCAGCATGGAGCGGGACAATGAGCAGTTCTTC.

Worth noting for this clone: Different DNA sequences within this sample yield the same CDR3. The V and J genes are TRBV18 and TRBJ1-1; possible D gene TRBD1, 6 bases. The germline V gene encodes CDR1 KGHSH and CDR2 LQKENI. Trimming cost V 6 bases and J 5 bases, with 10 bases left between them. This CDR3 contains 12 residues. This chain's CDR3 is CASSPGQTEAFF. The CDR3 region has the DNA TGTGCCAGCTCCCCTGGACAGACTGAAGCTTTCTTT.

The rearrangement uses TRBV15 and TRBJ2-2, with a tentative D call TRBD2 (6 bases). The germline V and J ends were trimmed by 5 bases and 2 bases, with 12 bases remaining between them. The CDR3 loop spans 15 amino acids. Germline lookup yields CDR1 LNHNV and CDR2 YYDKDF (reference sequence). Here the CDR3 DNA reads TGTGCCACCAGCCCCGGGGGATTCAACACCGGGGAGCTGTTTTTT. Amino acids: CATSPGGFNTGELFF.

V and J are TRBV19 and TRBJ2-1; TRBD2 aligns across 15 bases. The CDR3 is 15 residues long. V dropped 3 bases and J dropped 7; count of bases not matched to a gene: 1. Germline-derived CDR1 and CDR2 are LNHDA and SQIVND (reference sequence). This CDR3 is CASSMGLAGGNEQFF. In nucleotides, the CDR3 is TGTGCCAGTAGTATGGGACTAGCGGGAGGAAATGAGCAGTTCTTC. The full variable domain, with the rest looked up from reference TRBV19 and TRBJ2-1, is DGGITQSPKYLFRKEGQNVTLSCEQNLNHDAMYWYRQDPGQGLRLIYYSQIVNDFQKGDIAEGYSVSREKKESFPLTVTSAQKNPTAFYLCASSMGLAGGNEQFFGPGTRLTVL.

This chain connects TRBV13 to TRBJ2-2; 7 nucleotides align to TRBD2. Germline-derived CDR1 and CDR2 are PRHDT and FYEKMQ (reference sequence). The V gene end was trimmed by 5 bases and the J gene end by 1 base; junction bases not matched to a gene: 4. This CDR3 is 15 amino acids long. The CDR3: CASSGQRGNTGELFF. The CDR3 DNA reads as TGTGCCAGCAGCGGCCAGCGGGGGAACACCGGGGAGCTGTTTTTT.

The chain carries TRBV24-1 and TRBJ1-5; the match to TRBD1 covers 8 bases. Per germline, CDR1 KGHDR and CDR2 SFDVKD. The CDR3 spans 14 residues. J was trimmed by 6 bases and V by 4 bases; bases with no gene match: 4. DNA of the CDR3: TGTGCCACCAGTGACAGGGGGCGGGTTCAGCCCCAGCATTTT. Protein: CATSDRGRVQPQHF.

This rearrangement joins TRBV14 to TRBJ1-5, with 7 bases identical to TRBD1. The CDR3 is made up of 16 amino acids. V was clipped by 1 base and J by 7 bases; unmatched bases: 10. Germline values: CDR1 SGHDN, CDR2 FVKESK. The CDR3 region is CASSQVAAGGRQPQHF. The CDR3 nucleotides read TGTGCCAGCAGCCAAGTAGCGGCAGGGGGTCGGCAGCCCCAGCATTTT.

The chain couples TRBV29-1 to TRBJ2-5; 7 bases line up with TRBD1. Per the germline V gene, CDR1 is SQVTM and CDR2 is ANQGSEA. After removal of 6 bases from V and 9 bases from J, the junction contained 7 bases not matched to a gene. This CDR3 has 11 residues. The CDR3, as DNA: TGCAGCGTAACAGTGGACAGGCCCCAGTACTTC. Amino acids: CSVTVDRPQYF. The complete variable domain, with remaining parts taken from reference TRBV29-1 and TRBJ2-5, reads SAVISQKPSRDICQRGTSLTIQCQVDSQVTMMFWYRQQPGQSLTLIATANQGSEATYESGFVIDKFPISRPNLTFSTLTVSNMSPEDSSIYLCSVTVDRPQYFGPGTRLLVL.

CDR3 DNA: TGTGCCAGCAGCTTAATCGGGGGTAACACCGGGGAGCTGTTTTTT. Protein product: CASSLIGGNTGELFF. This chain joins TRBV7-2 and TRBJ2-2; tentative D call: TRBD2 (6 bases). V lost 2 bases, J lost 2 bases, and 9 bases lay in between. The CDR3 has 15 amino acids. Looked up from germline, CDR1 is SGHTA and CDR2 is FQGNSA.

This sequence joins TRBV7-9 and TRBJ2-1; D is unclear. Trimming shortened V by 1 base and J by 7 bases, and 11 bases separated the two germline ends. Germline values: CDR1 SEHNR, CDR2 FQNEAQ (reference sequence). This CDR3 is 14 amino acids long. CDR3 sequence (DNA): TGTGCCAGCAGCTTAGAGACATTAAGTAATGAGCAGTTCTTC. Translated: CASSLETLSNEQFF.

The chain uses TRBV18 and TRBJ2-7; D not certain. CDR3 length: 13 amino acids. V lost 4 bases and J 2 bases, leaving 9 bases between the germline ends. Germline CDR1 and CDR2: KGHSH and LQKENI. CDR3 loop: CASSRAEAYEQYF. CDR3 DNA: TGTGCCAGCTCACGTGCAGAAGCCTACGAGCAGTACTTC.